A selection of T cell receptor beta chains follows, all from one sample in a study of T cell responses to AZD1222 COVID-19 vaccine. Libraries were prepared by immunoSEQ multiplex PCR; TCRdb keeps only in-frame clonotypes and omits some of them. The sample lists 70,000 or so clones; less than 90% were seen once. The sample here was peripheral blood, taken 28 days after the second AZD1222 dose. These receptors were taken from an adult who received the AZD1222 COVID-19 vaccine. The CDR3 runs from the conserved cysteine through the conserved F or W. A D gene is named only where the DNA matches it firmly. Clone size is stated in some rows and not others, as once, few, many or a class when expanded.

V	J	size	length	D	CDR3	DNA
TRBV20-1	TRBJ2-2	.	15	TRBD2	CSASGGLAYTGELFF	TGCAGTGCTAGTGGGGGACTAGCTTACACCGGGGAGCTGTTTTTT
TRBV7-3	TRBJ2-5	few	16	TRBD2	CASSPGVGGAQETQYF	TGTGCCAGCAGCCCCGGAGTCGGGGGGGCGCAAGAGACCCAGTACTTC
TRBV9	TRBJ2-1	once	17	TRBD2	CASSVARLAGSYNEQFF	TGTGCCAGCAGCGTAGCTCGGCTAGCGGGTTCCTACAATGAGCAGTTCTTC
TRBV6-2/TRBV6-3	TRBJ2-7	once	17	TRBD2	CASSRRLAEPLRYEQYF	TGTGCCAGCAGCCGGAGACTAGCGGAACCCCTTAGATACGAGCAGTACTTC
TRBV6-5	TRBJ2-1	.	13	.	CAIGEFPYNEQFF	TGTGCCATCGGGGAGTTTCCCTACAATGAGCAGTTCTTC
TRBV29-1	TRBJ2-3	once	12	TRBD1	CSGRQGPDTQYF	TGCAGCGGCCGACAGGGACCAGATACGCAGTATTTT
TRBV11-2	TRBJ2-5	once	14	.	CASSRGALQETQYF	TGTGCCAGCAGCCGCGGGGCTCTTCAAGAGACCCAGTACTTC
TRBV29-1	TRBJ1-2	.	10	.	CSVEADGYTF	TGCAGCGTTGAAGCGGATGGCTACACCTTC
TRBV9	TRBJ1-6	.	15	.	CASSVDSGYNSPLHF	TGTGCCAGCAGCGTAGACTCGGGCTATAATTCACCCCTCCACTTT
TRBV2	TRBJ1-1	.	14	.	CASREPTVNTEAFF	TGTGCCAGCAGAGAGCCTACGGTTAACACTGAAGCTTTCTTT
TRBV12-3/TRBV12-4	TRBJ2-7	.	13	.	CASSLGRSYEQYF	TGTGCCAGCAGTTTAGGACGCTCCTACGAGCAGTACTTC
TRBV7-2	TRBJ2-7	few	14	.	CASRLRQDSYEQYF	TGTGCCAGCAGATTGAGACAGGACTCCTACGAGCAGTACTTC
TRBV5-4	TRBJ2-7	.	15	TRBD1	CASSPSGTGSLEQYF	TGTGCCAGCAGCCCCTCCGGGACAGGGTCTCTCGAGCAGTACTTC
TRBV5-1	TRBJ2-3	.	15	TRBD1	CASSYTGQGYDTQYF	TGCGCCAGCAGCTATACGGGACAGGGGTATGATACGCAGTATTTT
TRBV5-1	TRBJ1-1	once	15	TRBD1	CASSSADRGNTEAFF	TGCGCCAGCAGCTCTGCGGACAGGGGGAACACTGAAGCTTTCTTT
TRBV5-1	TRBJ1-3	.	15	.	CASSLDGISGNTIYF	TGCGCCAGCAGCTTGGACGGAATCTCTGGAAACACCATATATTTT
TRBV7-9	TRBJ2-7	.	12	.	CASSWGNGEQYF	TGTGCCAGCAGCTGGGGCAATGGCGAGCAGTACTTC
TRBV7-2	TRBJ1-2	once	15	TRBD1	CASSESQGAPRGYTF	TGTGCCAGCAGCGAATCACAGGGGGCGCCCCGGGGCTACACCTTC
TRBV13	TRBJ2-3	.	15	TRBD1	CASSYGQGSTDTQYF	TGTGCCAGCAGCTATGGACAGGGGAGCACAGATACGCAGTATTTT